These 30 T cell receptor beta chains came from one sample sequenced in a study of response to subunit inactivated influenza vaccine. TCRdb redid the calling of the RT-PCR reads with MiXCR, one entry per CDR3 protein. The sample has 550,000 to 650,000 distinct CDR3 sequences; about 11% are singletons. Sequenced material: PBMCs from blood, taken on the day of vaccination. The receptors originated from a man aged 45-60 years who received an inactivated influenza vaccine.

This clonotype was recorded many times. The chain couples TRBV5-1 to TRBJ1-5, with a tentative D call TRBD1 (6 bases). The germline V and J ends were trimmed by 3 bases and 6 bases, with 16 bases remaining between them. This CDR3 comprises 15 residues. The germline V gene encodes CDR1 SGHRS and CDR2 YFSETQ. The DNA for the CDR3 is TGCGCCAGCAGCTCAACAGGGCTGATGGGTCAGCCCCAGCATTTT. The encoded protein is CASSSTGLMGQPQHF.

Only a few counts were recorded for this clonotype. The CDR3 sequence is CASSLSGLGVNEQFF. In DNA form, the CDR3 reads TGTGCCAGCAGTTTAAGTGGACTAGGGGTCAATGAGCAGTTCTTC. This sequence joins TRBV12-3 or TRBV12-4 and TRBJ2-1, with 7 bases identical to TRBD2. J lost 6 bases, V lost 2 bases, and 7 bases had no gene match. CDR3 size: 15 residues.

This chain joins TRBV18 and TRBJ1-4, with D perhaps matching TRBD1 (5 bases). This CDR3 contains 17 residues. Germline CDR1 reads KGHSH; CDR2 reads LQKENI. V was cut by 5 bases and J by 4 bases, with 20 bases left in between. The CDR3, as DNA: TGTGCCAGCTCATCGACTCTACTAACAGGCAGTAATGAAAAACTGTTTTTT. It encodes CASSSTLLTGSNEKLFF.

Many counts were recorded for this clonotype. CDR3 sequence reads: CASGLARSRNTGELFF. The CDR3 DNA reads as TGTGCTAGTGGTTTGGCGCGATCTAGGAACACCGGGGAGCTGTTTTTT. The chain joins TRBV12-5 to TRBJ2-2; D ambiguous. Germline CDR1 is LGHNT and CDR2 is FRNRAP. The CDR3 length is 16 residues. V was cut by 1 base and J by 1 base, with 10 bases left in between.

This clonotype has a handful of counts. The chain couples TRBV7-2 to TRBJ1-5; no reliable D call. The V end was cut by 8 bases, the J end by 0 bases, with 14 bases between. The germline CDR1 and CDR2 sequences are SGHTA and FQGNSA. This CDR3 has 15 amino acids. The CDR3, as DNA: TGTGCCAGCTCGACATACAGCTATAGCAATCAGCCCCAGCATTTT. Translation gives CASSTYSYSNQPQHF.

This clonotype was detected many times. The rearrangement joins TRBV12-3 or TRBV12-4 to TRBJ2-2; D gene unclear. The CDR3 is made up of 14 amino acids. Between the trimmed V and J ends, which lost 5 bases and 8 bases, there was a span of 15 bases. As DNA, the CDR3 is TGTGCCAGCAGTCTACGCGGCCGTGCGGGGGAGCTGTTTTTT. Its translation: CASSLRGRAGELFF.

The chain recombines TRBV6-5 with TRBJ2-3, with 10 nucleotides matching TRBD2. With 3 bases clipped from V and 2 bases from J, the junction kept 8 bases outside the gene matches. The CDR3 has 17 amino acids. CDR1 and CDR2 from the germline V gene are MNHEY and SVGAGI. CDR3 in amino acids: CASSYERGGLFTDTQYF. DNA for the CDR3: TGTGCCAGCAGTTATGAGCGGGGGGGCCTTTTCACAGATACGCAGTATTTT.

This clonotype turned up a few times. The gene calls are TRBV5-5 and TRBJ1-3; a possible D gene is TRBD1 (6 bases). This CDR3 spans 13 amino acids. V lost 3 bases to trimming and J lost 15 bases, with 19 bases between them. Germline lookup yields CDR1 SGHKS and CDR2 YYEKEE (reference sequence). CDR3: CASSWGQGGPSYF. CDR3 DNA sequence: TGTGCCAGCAGCTGGGGGCAAGGGGGACCCTCATATTTT.

This chain links TRBV29-1 with TRBJ2-5; 11 bases match TRBD2. This CDR3 is built from 12 residues. The ends lost 7 bases at V and 9 bases at J; junction bases unmatched: 7. CDR1 SQVTM and CDR2 ANQGSEA come from the germline V gene. DNA for the CDR3: TGCAGCGGCGTACTAGCGGGGGCCTCCCAGTACTTC. Its translation: CSGVLAGASQYF.

V is TRBV12-3 or TRBV12-4 and J is TRBJ2-2; D is uncertain. The germline V and J ends were trimmed by 4 bases and 4 bases, with 13 bases remaining between them. The CDR3 covers 15 residues. In DNA form, the CDR3 reads TGTGCCAGCAGTTCACTTACAGTAACCACCGGGGAGCTGTTTTTT. Amino acid sequence: CASSSLTVTTGELFF.

Ten or more counts support this clonotype. The CDR3 here is CASSLGVRYEQYF. The CDR3, as DNA: TGTGCCAGCAGTCTGGGAGTCCGCTACGAGCAGTACTTC. V gene TRBV12-3 or TRBV12-4 combines with J gene TRBJ2-7; D possibly corresponds to TRBD2 (5 bases). The CDR3 loop spans 13 amino acids. Trimming removed 5 bases from V and 3 bases from J, with 11 bases in between.

V gene TRBV20-1 combines with J gene TRBJ2-1; 11 bases are shared with TRBD2. Germline V gives CDR1 DFQATT, CDR2 SNEGSKA (reference sequence). V dropped 3 bases and J dropped 9; count of bases not matched to a gene: 13. This CDR3 spans 16 amino acids. The CDR3 sequence: CSASRVASGRIGEQFF. For the CDR3, the DNA is TGCAGTGCTAGTCGGGTTGCTAGCGGGAGGATTGGTGAGCAGTTCTTC.

This clonotype was detected only a few times. This chain links TRBV12-3 or TRBV12-4 with TRBJ2-3; D uncertain. This CDR3 has 15 residues. V shed 3 bases and J shed 2 bases, with 12 bases lying between them. CDR3: CASSFWGGNTDTQYF. The CDR3 DNA reads TGTGCCAGCAGTTTTTGGGGTGGTAACACAGATACGCAGTATTTT.

This clonotype was detected ten times or more. V and J are TRBV2 and TRBJ2-5; the match to TRBD1 covers 10 bases. Germline assignment: CDR1 SNHLY and CDR2 FYNNEI. The CDR3 contains 13 residues. The V segment lost 9 bases and the J segment 5 bases; nucleotides outside the gene matches: 6. The CDR3 nucleotides read TGTGCCAGTACCGGGACAGGGGAGGAGACCCAGTACTTC. Translation gives CASTGTGEETQYF. Based on the CDR3 plus reference TRBV2 and TRBJ2-5, the full variable domain is EPEVTQTPSHQVTQMGQEVILRCVPISNHLYFYWYRQILGQKVEFLVSFYNNEISEKSEIFDDQFSVERPDGSNFTLKIRSTKLEDSAMYFCASTGTGEETQYFGPGTRLLVL.

The chain is built from TRBV27 and TRBJ2-1; D is undetermined. Per germline, CDR1 MNHEY and CDR2 SMNVEV (reference sequence). The CDR3 consists of 13 residues. Trimming took 3 bases from V and 6 from J, leaving 9 bases between them. Here the CDR3 reads CASSFRIVNEQFF. CDR3 in DNA: TGTGCCAGCAGTTTTCGAATTGTCAATGAGCAGTTCTTC.

This chain links TRBV29-1 with TRBJ2-1; D gene unclear. Germline-derived CDR1 and CDR2 are SQVTM and ANQGSEA. V dropped 4 bases and J dropped 4 bases, with 11 bases sitting between them. The length of the CDR3 is 13 residues. CDR3 region: CSVVTDIYNEQFF. The CDR3 DNA follows: TGCAGCGTTGTCACCGACATTTACAATGAGCAGTTCTTC.

This clonotype was counted ten times or more. CDR3 residues: CASSFGGIRGNQPQHF. The CDR3 nucleotides read TGTGCCAGCAGTTTCGGGGGGATCAGGGGCAATCAGCCCCAGCATTTT. The V call is TRBV12-3 or TRBV12-4, the J call TRBJ1-5; the D gene is possibly TRBD1 (5 bases). Trimming stripped 3 bases from V and 2 bases from J, with 14 bases between. CDR3 length: 16 residues.

Only a few counts were recorded for this clonotype. The V and J genes are TRBV11-2 and TRBJ2-2; D not resolved. The germline gives CDR1 SGHAT, CDR2 FQNNGV. The CDR3 is 11 amino acids. Trimming shortened V by 3 bases and J by 7 bases, and 3 bases separated the two germline ends. CDR3 nucleotide sequence: TGTGCCAGCAGCTTGTTCGGGGAGCTGTTTTTT. It specifies CASSLFGELFF.

This chain connects TRBV19 to TRBJ2-7, with D uncertain. The CDR3 runs 13 residues. CDR1 and CDR2 from the germline V gene are LNHDA and SQIVND (reference sequence). The V end was cut by 1 base, the J end by 4 bases, with 8 bases between. The chain's CDR3 is CASSIGQLYEQYF. Here the CDR3 DNA reads TGTGCCAGTAGTATAGGCCAACTTTACGAGCAGTACTTC.

This clonotype was picked up a small number of times. V usage is TRBV3-1 and J usage is TRBJ2-7; no definite D call. Germline V lookup: CDR1 LGHDT, CDR2 YNNKEL (reference sequence). Trimming took off 4 bases at V and 2 bases at J, with 21 bases between the two ends. The length of the CDR3 is 17 residues. CDR3 in amino acids: CASSLFRSKLRTYEQYF. The CDR3 DNA follows: TGTGCCAGCAGCCTTTTTCGGAGCAAACTAAGGACCTACGAGCAGTACTTC.

The chain recombines TRBV4-3 with TRBJ1-2; no firm D call. V lost 0 bases to trimming and J lost 5 bases, with 10 bases between them. Germline V gene lookup returns CDR1 LGHNA and CDR2 YSLEER. This CDR3 is built from 14 residues. CDR3 residues: CASSQEVGMYGYTF. The CDR3 region has the DNA TGCGCCAGCAGCCAAGAGGTAGGGATGTATGGCTACACCTTC.

This clonotype was detected only a few times. V gene TRBV20-1 combines with J gene TRBJ2-7, with TRBD1 identical over 7 bases. The CDR3 runs 15 residues. The germline gives CDR1 DFQATT, CDR2 SNEGSKA (reference sequence). V shed 6 bases and J 3 bases; nucleotides not matched to a gene: 14. In DNA, the CDR3 is TGCAGTGCCCCCAAGCCCGCAGGGGGAATCTACGAGCAGTACTTC. It specifies CSAPKPAGGIYEQYF.

This clonotype has ten or more counts. The chain employs TRBV4-3 and TRBJ2-5; D is unresolved. In germline, CDR1 is LGHNA, CDR2 YSLEER. Trimming shortened V by 1 base and J by 2 bases, and 5 bases separated the two germline ends. This CDR3 spans 13 amino acids. In DNA form, the CDR3 reads TGCGCCAGCAGCCAAGCCAATCAAGAGACCCAGTACTTC. This sequence encodes CASSQANQETQYF.

This chain connects TRBV9 to TRBJ2-2; the D is unclear. CDR3 size: 15 residues. The germline V gene encodes CDR1 SGDLS and CDR2 YYNGEE. Trimming removed 0 bases from V and 5 bases from J, with 11 bases in between. The CDR3 DNA is TGTGCCAGCAGCGTAGAGTCCCTGGCGACCGGGGAGCTGTTTTTT. Protein sequence: CASSVESLATGELFF.

The V call is TRBV19, the J call TRBJ1-1; no definite D call. V lost 7 bases and J 0 bases, leaving 15 bases between the germline ends. CDR1 LNHDA and CDR2 SQIVND come from the germline V gene (reference sequence). The CDR3 is made up of 15 amino acids. The CDR3 sequence: CASTLSGNMNTEAFF. The DNA for the CDR3 is TGTGCCAGTACCCTGAGCGGAAACATGAACACTGAAGCTTTCTTT.

The chain carries TRBV5-6 and TRBJ2-3, with D maybe TRBD1 (5 bases). This CDR3 spans 14 amino acids. The ends were cut back, 6 bases at V and 5 bases at J, with 16 bases in the middle. Germline loops: CDR1 SGHDT, CDR2 YYEEEE. As DNA, the CDR3 is TGTGCCAGCAACACAGGAACCGCACAAGATACGCAGTATTTT. Its translation is CASNTGTAQDTQYF.

This rearrangement joins TRBV5-1 to TRBJ2-3; 8 positions agree with TRBD2. This CDR3 comprises 14 residues. Trimming removed 1 base from V and 5 bases from J; junction bases left unmatched: 3. Germline CDR1 reads SGHRS; CDR2 reads YFSETQ. As DNA, the CDR3 is TGCGCCAGCAGCTTGCTGGGGACTAGAGATACGCAGTATTTT. Residues: CASSLLGTRDTQYF.

This clonotype has a handful of counts. This sequence joins TRBV20-1 and TRBJ2-1; no reliable D call. Trimming pared 0 bases from V and 2 bases from J, leaving 8 bases between. The CDR3 sequence is 14 residues long. Germline V gene data show CDR1 as DFQATT and CDR2 as SNEGSKA (reference sequence). The DNA of the CDR3 is TGCAGTGCTAGAGATCTGAAGACCTACAATGAGCAGTTCTTC. Protein: CSARDLKTYNEQFF.

This clonotype has only a few counts. This rearrangement joins TRBV18 to TRBJ2-7; 12 bases agree with TRBD1. The CDR3 covers 15 residues. V trimming: 6 bases; J trimming: 2 bases; junction bases outside the gene matches: 5. Germline CDR1 is KGHSH and CDR2 is LQKENI. DNA of the CDR3: TGTGCCAGCTCCCTGGGACAGGGGGCTCCCTACGAGCAGTACTTC. As protein: CASSLGQGAPYEQYF.

CDR3 nucleotide sequence: TGTGCCAGTACTTATGGGGCCAACGTCCTGACTTTC. Residues: CASTYGANVLTF. The rearrangement links TRBV19 to TRBJ2-6; D call uncertain. The CDR3 has 12 amino acids. Germline values: CDR1 LNHDA, CDR2 SQIVND (reference sequence). V shed 7 bases and J shed 3 bases, with 4 bases lying between them.